The clone carrying this T cell receptor beta chain occurred a few times. Its target is not known. Different DNA sequences within this sample yield the same CDR3. Donation came from healthy HIV-negative adults that had no recent acute infections or vaccinations. Germline V lookup: CDR1 SQVTM, CDR2 ANQGSEA. This CDR3 comprises 11 residues. V lost 6 bases and J lost 2, with 4 bases in between. These data are taken from a study of shared clonotypes between healthy human individuals. About the research overall: The donor group consisted of a couple of women and three men, aged 18 to 49.

At a deep level, the assay was run. Data came from immunoSEQ multiplex PCR; TCRdb stores just in-frame clones and leaves some out. The sample includes hundreds of thousands of clones, around four fifths of them seen just once. Whole-study results and caveats: Clonotype sharing among donors was expected to depend on sequencing depth.

The gene calls are TRBV29-1 and TRBJ2-2; D ambiguous. The source material was memory CD4+ T cells sorted from blood. The subset denotes: CD45RA-negative fraction. The receptor's source is a woman aged 25 to 39 in good health. The CDR3 DNA is TGCAGCGTCTACAACACCGGGGAGCTGTTTTTT. It is translated as CSVYNTGELFF.